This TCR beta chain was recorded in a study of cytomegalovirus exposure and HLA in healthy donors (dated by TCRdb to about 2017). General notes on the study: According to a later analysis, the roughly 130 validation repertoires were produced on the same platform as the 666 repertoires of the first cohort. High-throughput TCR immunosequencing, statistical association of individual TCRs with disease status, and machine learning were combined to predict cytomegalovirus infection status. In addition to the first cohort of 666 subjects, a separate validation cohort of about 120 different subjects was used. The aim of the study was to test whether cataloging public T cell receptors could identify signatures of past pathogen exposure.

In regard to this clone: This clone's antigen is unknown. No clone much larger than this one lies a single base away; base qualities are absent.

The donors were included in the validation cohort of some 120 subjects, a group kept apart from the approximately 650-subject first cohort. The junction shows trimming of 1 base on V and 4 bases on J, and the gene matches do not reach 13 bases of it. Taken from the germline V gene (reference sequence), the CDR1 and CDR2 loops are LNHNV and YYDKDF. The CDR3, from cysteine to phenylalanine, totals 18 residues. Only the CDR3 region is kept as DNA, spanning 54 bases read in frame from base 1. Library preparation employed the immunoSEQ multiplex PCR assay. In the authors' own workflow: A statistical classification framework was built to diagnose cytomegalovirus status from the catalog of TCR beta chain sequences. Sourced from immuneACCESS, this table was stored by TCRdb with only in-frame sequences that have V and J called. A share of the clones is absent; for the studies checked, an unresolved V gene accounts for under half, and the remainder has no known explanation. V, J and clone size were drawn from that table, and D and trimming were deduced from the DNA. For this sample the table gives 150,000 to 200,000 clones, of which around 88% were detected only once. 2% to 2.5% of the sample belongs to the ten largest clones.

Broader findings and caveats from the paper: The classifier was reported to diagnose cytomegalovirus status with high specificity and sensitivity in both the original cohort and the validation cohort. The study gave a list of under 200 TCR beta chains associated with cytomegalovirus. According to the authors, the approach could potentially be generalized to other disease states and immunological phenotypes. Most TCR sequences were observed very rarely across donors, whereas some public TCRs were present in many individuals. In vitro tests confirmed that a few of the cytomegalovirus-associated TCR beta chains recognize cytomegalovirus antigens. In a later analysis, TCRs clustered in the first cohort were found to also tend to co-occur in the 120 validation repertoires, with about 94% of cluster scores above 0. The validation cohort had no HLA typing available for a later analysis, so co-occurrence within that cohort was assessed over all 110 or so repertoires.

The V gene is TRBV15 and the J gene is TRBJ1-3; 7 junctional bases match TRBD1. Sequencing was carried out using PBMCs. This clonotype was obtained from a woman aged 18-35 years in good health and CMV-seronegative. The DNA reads TGTGCCACCAGCAGAGGTGGGGACAGTTATCCCGCGGGAAACACCATATATTTT. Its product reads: CATSRGGDSYPAGNTIYF.